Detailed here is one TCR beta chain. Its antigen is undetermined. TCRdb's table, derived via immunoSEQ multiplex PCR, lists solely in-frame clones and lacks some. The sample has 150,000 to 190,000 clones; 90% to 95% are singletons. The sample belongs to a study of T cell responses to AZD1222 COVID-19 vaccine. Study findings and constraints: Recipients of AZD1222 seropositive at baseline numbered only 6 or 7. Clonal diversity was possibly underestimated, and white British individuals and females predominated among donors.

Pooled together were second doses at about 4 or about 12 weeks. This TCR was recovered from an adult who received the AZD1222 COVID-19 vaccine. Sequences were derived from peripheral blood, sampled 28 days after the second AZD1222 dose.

The DNA for the CDR3 is TGTGCCAGCAGACAGGGGTGGAGGGCTTTCTTT. It encodes CASRQGWRAFF. V gene TRBV12-3 or TRBV12-4 combines with J gene TRBJ1-1; 7 bases align to TRBD1. J gave up 11 bases and V 6 bases, and 6 bases lay outside the gene matches. The CDR3 sequence is 11 residues long.